This T cell receptor (beta chain) was captured by sequencing in a study of blood T cell repertoires in COVID-19. Study-wide background: COVID-19 samples, acute and convalescent, were from the United States, Italy and Spain.

Between the trimmed V and J ends, which lost 2 bases and 4 bases, there was a span of 8 bases. This CDR3 has 12 amino acids. Per the germline V gene, CDR1 is SQVTM and CDR2 is ANQGSEA. Only in-frame clones appear in the TCRdb table, and some are missing; sequencing was by immunoSEQ multiplex PCR. This sample has hundreds of thousands of clones, with around 88% found just once. The material sequenced was peripheral blood. The sequence came from a woman aged 45-59 years with acute or convalescent COVID-19. This chain uses TRBV29-1 with TRBJ1-1, with D possibly matching TRBD1 (5 bases). The CDR3 DNA follows: TGCAGCGTTGAATTCGGGGGCACTGAAGCTTTCTTT. Translated: CSVEFGGTEAFF.